This T cell receptor beta chain originates from a study of CD8+CD57+ T cells in acquired aplastic anemia (dated by TCRdb to the late 2010s). Some background on the complete study: DNA extracted from sorted CD4+ and CD8+ cells had a mean of about 3 ug, with a range of 0.2 to 27.4 ug. CD8+CD57+ expansion was defined as a frequency above the mean frequency observed in healthy subjects. Study-wide conclusions, independent of this receptor: About 30 CD8+ CDR3 sequences were found to be shared between patients and controls, but these sequences appeared to be highly expressed in patients and within the immunodominant clones of the patients. Between patients and healthy controls, no significant difference in CD8+ Simpson's diversity was found (P=0.060).

CDR1 and CDR2, looked up from the germline V gene (reference sequence), are SGHKS and YYEKEE. The CDR3 covers 15 residues, taking in both the cysteine and the valine. Only the CDR3 DNA stays, 45 bases, in frame from base 1. The germline ends are 13 bases apart after V is trimmed by 0 bases and J by 3 bases. This clonotype is classified as medium-sized (0.01 to 0.1%). Its recognized antigen is unknown. No clone much larger than this one lies a single base away; base qualities are absent. Genomic DNA was used as template for profiling of TCR beta VDJ combinations and CDR3 sequences. An Illumina HiSeq 2000 was used for TCR repertoire sequencing. In the paper's pipeline: TRBV/TRBJ rearrangement plots, CDR3 size and DJ length profiles, and Simpson's diversity index were used to assess repertoires. The immunodominant clone was defined as the most abundant DNA sequence in deep sequencing data. CDR3 amino acid sequences were checked for sharing across subjects and were also compared against the VDJdb database and published repertoires. TCRdb cleaned the public reads at Q25 with fastp, built clones with MiXCR and kept in-frame beta chains. Each entry is one CDR3 protein sequence, shown with its most common DNA and genes. The authors' filters were not applied to this entry. This sample holds roughly 250,000 distinct CDR3 sequences; approximately 79% were observed only once. The ten largest clones take up 40% to 50% of the sample.

Flow cytometry had shown CD8+CD57+ cell expansion in the patients selected for sequencing. Severe acquired aplastic anemia was diagnosed in all patients according to International Study of Aplastic Anemia and Agranulocytosis and Camitta criteria. Patients had received no therapy at the time of blood sampling. The study deep-sequenced TCR repertoires of sorted CD4+ and CD8+ blood T cells from severe aplastic anemia patients and healthy subjects. Patients were enrolled under clinicaltrials.gov protocols 00001620, 01623167, 00001397, 00071045, 00081523 and 00961064 in the USA. Ficoll-Paque density gradient centrifugation was used to isolate peripheral blood mononuclear cells. CD4+ and CD8+ T cells were sorted by FACS or magnetic beads before DNA extraction.

The receptor was isolated from a human donor with aplastic anemia. Sample: sorted CD4+, CD8+, or CD8+CD57+ T cells (not recorded which) from PBMCs. The chain employs TRBV5-5 and TRBJ2-7; 5 matching bases give a weak D call of TRBD1. The nucleotides are TGTGCCAGCAGCTTGGGGGGCTGGGGCGGCTACGAGCAGTACGTC. Its translation reads: CASSLGGWGGYEQYV.